These 11 T cell receptor beta chains originate from one sample sequenced in a study of blood T cell repertoires in COVID-19. Clones were sequenced by immunoSEQ multiplex PCR, and TCRdb holds only the in-frame ones, with some missing. The sample lists about 50,000 clones, 88% seen once, with roughly an eighth in the top ten. The sequenced material came from peripheral blood. The receptors stem from a human donor with active COVID-19. The donor label of this sample is uncertain.

The V call is TRBV11-1, the J call TRBJ1-2; the D is unclear. CDR1 is SGHAT, CDR2 FQDESV, per germline (reference sequence). The CDR3 runs to 14 residues. Trimming shortened V by 5 bases and J by 8 bases, and 18 bases separated the two germline ends. The CDR3 DNA follows: TGTGCCAGCAGCACCGGACTGGCAGTGGAGGGCTACACCTTC. It specifies CASSTGLAVEGYTF.

The V call is TRBV30, the J call TRBJ2-2, with D possibly being TRBD2 (6 bases). The V gene lost 4 bases and the J gene lost 0 bases, with 15 bases spanning the gap. Germline-derived CDR1 and CDR2 are GTSNPN and SVGIG (reference sequence). The CDR3 covers 16 residues. The CDR3 bases are TGTGCCTGGAAACGAGCGGGCGACGCGAACACCGGGGAGCTGTTTTTT. Translation: CAWKRAGDANTGELFF.

There are a few counts of this clone. This chain uses TRBV3-1 (or the pseudogene TRBV3-2) with TRBJ1-3; TRBD1 agrees at 7 bases. Germline V gene data show CDR1 as LGHDT and CDR2 as YNNKEL (reference sequence). The CDR3 has 17 residues. J was trimmed by 2 bases and V by 4 bases; bases with no gene match: 11. CDR3 sequence reads: CASSRGTARPPGNTIYF. CDR3 in DNA: TGTGCCAGCAGCCGCGGGACAGCTAGGCCACCTGGAAACACCATATATTTT.

This clone showed up just a few times. The chain has TRBV9 and TRBJ1-4; D call uncertain. CDR1 is SGDLS and CDR2 is YYNGEE in the germline V gene. The length of the CDR3 is 15 residues. Trimming took 0 bases from V and 3 from J, leaving 9 bases between them. The CDR3 sequence: CASSVDVQSNEKLFF. The CDR3 bases are TGTGCCAGCAGCGTAGATGTACAGTCTAATGAAAAACTGTTTTTT.

The chain recombines TRBV5-1 with TRBJ2-3, with TRBD1 identical over 9 bases. CDR1 and CDR2 from the germline V gene are SGHRS and YFSETQ. Trimming took 6 bases from V and 1 from J; bases not matched to a gene: 6. The CDR3 runs 15 residues. CDR3 protein: CASNRDREGTDTQYF. The CDR3 nucleotides read TGCGCCAGCAACCGGGACAGGGAAGGCACAGATACGCAGTATTTT.

Worth noting for this clone: One junction end disagrees with the germline gene, perhaps due to a read error. CDR3 protein: CASSITGTGAHF. The CDR3, as DNA: TGCGCCAGCAGCATAACCGGGACAGGGGCCCACTTC. The chain uses TRBV5-1 and TRBJ2-7; TRBD1 matches 10 bases. CDR3 length equals 12 residues. Looked up from germline, CDR1 is SGHRS and CDR2 is YFSETQ.

This chain joins TRBV3-1 (or the pseudogene TRBV3-2) and TRBJ2-2; TRBD2 is a possible D gene (5 bases). V was shortened by 4 bases and J by 9 bases, with 15 bases between the two germline ends. This CDR3 region has 14 residues. CDR1 LGHDT and CDR2 YNNKEL come from the germline V gene (reference sequence). CDR3 protein: CASSRNRPGWELFF. In nucleotides, the CDR3 is TGTGCCAGCAGCCGAAACCGACCGGGATGGGAGCTGTTTTTT.

This clone was recorded only once. The chain's CDR3 is CSVGGTGLGEQYF. Here the CDR3 DNA reads TGCAGCGTTGGCGGGACAGGGCTCGGGGAGCAGTACTTC. The genes are TRBV29-1 and TRBJ2-7, with 9 nucleotides matching TRBD1. With V trimmed by 4 bases and J by 7 bases, 8 bases remained unmatched. CDR3 length: 13 residues. CDR1 SQVTM and CDR2 ANQGSEA come from the germline V gene.

The chain has TRBV14 and TRBJ1-4; 7 nucleotides agree with TRBD1. Trimming took 0 bases from V and 3 from J; bases not matched to a gene: 1. The CDR3 has 15 residues. Per germline, CDR1 SGHDN and CDR2 FVKESK. CDR3 in amino acids: CASSQDGTANEKLFF. Here the CDR3 DNA reads TGTGCCAGCAGCCAAGATGGGACAGCTAATGAAAAACTGTTTTTT.

The chain employs TRBV28 and TRBJ2-7; 7 nucleotides match TRBD2. CDR3 length: 13 residues. The J segment lost 6 bases and the V segment lost 6 bases, leaving 8 bases of the junction unmatched. CDR1 and CDR2 from the germline V gene are MDHEN and SYDVKM. The CDR3 region is CASRRAGEGEQYF. The CDR3 bases are TGTGCCAGCAGACGCGCGGGGGAGGGCGAGCAGTACTTC.

This chain links TRBV27 with TRBJ2-1; TRBD2 agrees at 7 bases. The CDR3 sequence is 15 residues long. V lost 3 bases to trimming and J lost 5 bases; unmatched junction nucleotides: 7. Germline V gives CDR1 MNHEY, CDR2 SMNVEV (reference sequence). CDR3 in amino acids: CASSFGLAENNEQFF. CDR3 DNA sequence: TGTGCCAGCAGTTTCGGGCTAGCGGAGAACAATGAGCAGTTCTTC.